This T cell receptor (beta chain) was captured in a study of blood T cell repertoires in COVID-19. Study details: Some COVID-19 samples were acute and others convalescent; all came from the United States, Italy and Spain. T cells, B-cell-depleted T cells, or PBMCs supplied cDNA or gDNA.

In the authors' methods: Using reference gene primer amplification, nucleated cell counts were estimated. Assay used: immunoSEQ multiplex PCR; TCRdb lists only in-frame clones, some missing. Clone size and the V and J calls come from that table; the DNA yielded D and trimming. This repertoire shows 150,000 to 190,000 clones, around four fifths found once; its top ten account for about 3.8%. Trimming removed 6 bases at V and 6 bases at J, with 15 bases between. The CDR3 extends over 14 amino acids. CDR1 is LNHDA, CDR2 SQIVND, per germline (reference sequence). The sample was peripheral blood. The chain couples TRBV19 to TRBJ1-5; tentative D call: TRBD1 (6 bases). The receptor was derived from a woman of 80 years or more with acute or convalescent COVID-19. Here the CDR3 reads CASSKQGGRQPQHF. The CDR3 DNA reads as TGTGCCAGTAGCAAACAGGGTGGGCGTCAGCCCCAGCATTTT.